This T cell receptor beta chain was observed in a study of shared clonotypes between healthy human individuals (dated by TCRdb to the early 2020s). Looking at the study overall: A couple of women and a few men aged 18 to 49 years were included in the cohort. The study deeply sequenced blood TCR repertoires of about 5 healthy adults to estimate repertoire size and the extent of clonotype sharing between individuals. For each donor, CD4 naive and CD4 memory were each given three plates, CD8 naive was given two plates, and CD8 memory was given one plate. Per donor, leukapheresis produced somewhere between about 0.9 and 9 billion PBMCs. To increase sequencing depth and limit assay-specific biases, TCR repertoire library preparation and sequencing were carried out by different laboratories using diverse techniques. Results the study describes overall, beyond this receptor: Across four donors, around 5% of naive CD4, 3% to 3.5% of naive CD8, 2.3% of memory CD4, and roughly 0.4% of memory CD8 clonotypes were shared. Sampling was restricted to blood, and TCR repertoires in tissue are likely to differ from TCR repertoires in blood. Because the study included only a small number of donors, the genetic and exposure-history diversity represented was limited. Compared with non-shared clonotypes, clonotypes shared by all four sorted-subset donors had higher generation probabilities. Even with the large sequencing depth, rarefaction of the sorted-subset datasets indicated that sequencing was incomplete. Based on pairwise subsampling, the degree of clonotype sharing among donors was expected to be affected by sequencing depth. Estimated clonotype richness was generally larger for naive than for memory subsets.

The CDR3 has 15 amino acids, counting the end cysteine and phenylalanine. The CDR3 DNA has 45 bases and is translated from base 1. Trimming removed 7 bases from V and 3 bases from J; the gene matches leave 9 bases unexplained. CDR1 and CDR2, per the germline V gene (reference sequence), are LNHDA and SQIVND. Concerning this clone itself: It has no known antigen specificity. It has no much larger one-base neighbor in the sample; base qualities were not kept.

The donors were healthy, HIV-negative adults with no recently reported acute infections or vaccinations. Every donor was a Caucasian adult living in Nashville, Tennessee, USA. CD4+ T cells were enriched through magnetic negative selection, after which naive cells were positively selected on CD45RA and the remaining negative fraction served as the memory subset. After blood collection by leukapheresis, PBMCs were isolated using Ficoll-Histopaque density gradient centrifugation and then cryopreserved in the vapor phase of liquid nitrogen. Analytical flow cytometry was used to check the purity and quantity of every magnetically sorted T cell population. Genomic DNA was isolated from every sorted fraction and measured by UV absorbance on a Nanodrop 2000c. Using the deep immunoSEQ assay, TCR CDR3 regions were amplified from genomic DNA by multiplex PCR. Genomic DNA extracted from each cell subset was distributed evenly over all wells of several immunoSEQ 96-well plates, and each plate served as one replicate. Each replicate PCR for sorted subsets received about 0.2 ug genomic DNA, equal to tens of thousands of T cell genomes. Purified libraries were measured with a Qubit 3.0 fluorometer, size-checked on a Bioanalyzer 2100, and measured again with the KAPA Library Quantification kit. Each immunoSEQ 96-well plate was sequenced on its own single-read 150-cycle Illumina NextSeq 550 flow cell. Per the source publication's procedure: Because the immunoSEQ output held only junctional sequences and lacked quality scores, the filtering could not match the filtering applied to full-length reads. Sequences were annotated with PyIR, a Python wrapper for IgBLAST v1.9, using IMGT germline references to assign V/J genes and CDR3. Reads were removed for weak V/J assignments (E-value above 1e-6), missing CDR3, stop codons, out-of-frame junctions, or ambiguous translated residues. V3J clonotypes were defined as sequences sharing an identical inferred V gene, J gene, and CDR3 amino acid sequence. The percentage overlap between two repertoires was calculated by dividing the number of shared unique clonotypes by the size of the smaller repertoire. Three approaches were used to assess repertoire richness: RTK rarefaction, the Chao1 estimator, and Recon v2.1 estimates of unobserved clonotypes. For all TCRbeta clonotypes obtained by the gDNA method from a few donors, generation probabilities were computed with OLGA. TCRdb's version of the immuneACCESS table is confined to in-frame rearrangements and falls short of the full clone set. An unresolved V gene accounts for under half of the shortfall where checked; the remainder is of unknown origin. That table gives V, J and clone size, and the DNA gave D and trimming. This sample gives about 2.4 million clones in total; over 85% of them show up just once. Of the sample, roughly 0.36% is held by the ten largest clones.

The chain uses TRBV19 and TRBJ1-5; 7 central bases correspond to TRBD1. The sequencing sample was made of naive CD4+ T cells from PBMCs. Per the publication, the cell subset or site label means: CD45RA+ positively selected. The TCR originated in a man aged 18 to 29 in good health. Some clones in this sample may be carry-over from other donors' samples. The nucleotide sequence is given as TGTGCCAGTAACCGACAGGGCCTCCACAATCAGCCCCAGCATTTT. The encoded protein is CASNRQGLHNQPQHF.